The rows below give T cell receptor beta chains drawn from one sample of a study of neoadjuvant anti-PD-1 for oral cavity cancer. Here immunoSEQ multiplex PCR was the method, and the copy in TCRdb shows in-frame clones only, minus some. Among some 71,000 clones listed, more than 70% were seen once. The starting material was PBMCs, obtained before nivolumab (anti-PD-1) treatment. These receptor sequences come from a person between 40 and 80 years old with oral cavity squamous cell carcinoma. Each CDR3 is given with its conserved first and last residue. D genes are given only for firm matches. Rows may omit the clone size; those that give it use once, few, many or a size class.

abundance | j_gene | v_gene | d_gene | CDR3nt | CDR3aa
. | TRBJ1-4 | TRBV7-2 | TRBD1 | TGTGCCAGCAGCTTAGTTCCCGGACAGGTCCCGATTAATGAAAAACTGTTTTTT | CASSLVPGQVPINEKLFF
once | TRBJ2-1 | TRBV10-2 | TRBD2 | TGCGCCAGCAGCGGGACTAGCGGGGCCCATGAGCAGTTCTTC | CASSGTSGAHEQFF
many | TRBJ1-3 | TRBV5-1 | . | TGCGCCAGCAGCTTGGGACAGCCCTCTGGAAACACCATATATTTT | CASSLGQPSGNTIYF
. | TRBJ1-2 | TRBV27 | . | TGTGCCAGCAGTTTTGTCGGGGGGAAGGGCTACACCTTC | CASSFVGGKGYTF
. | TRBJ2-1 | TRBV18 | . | TGTGCCAGCTCACCATTCGGTCGGGGCACACACAATGAGCAGTTCTTC | CASSPFGRGTHNEQFF
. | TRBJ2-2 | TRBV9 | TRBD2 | TGTGCCAGCAGCCCACGGGGGGGCGTGACCGGGGAGCTGTTTTTT | CASSPRGGVTGELFF
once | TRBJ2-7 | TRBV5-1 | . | TGCGCCAGCAGCTTGGATGGGTACTCCTACGAGCAGTACTTC | CASSLDGYSYEQYF
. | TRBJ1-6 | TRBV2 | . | TGTGCCAGCAGGGGCGACTATAATTCACCCCTCCACTTT | CASRGDYNSPLHF
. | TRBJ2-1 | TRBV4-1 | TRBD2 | TGCGCCAGTCAGGGGCTAGCGGGGGGGCGTGAGCAGTTCTTC | CASQGLAGGREQFF
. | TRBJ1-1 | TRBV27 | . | TGTGCCAGCCACTGGGAGGTTAGGCGCCCTGAAGCTTTCTTT | CASHWEVRRPEAFF
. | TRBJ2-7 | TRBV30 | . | TGTGCCTGGAAAGGGAGTTTTTACGAGCAGTACTTC | CAWKGSFYEQYF
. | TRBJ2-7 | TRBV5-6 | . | TGTGCCAGCAGCTTTGGACCGTACGAGCAGTACTTC | CASSFGPYEQYF
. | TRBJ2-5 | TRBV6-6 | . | TGTGCCAGCAGTTACGGGGAGACCCAGTACTTC | CASSYGETQYF
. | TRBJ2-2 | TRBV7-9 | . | TGTGCCAGCGAATTTTTTGGGGACACCGGGGAGCTGTTTTTT | CASEFFGDTGELFF
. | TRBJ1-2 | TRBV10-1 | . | TGCGCCAGCAGTGAGTTTTCCGACAGTGGCTACACCTTC | CASSEFSDSGYTF
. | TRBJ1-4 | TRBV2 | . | TGTGCCAGCACCCCCGAGGAGGCTTCTAATGAAAAACTGTTTTTT | CASTPEEASNEKLFF
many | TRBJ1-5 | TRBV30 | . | TGTGCCTGGAGAGGGCAGTTCAATCAGCCCCAGCATTTT | CAWRGQFNQPQHF
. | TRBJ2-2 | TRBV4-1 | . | TGCGCCAGCGCGACGAACACTTTTTACAGCACGAACACCGGGGAGCTGTTTTTT | CASATNTFYSTNTGELFF
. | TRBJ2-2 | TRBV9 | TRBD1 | TGTGCCAGCAGCTTCGGGACAGGGGAGGCCGGGGAGCTGTTTTTT | CASSFGTGEAGELFF
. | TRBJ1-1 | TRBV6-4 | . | TGTGCCAGCAGTGAGTCGGGACGGCCTCCGCTGAACGATGAAGCTTTCTTT | CASSESGRPPLNDEAFF
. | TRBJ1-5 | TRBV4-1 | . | TGCGCCAGCAGCCAAGGAGGCGGGTATAGCAATCAGCCCCAGCATTTT | CASSQGGGYSNQPQHF
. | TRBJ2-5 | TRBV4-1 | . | TGCGCCAGCAGCCAAGATAGGGTTCTAGAGACCCAGTACTTC | CASSQDRVLETQYF
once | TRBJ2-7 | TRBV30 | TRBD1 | TGTGCCTTATCTCCAGGGGGCATCTACGAGCAGTACTTC | CALSPGGIYEQYF
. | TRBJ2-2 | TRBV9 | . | TGTGCCAGCAGCGTAGTGGCGGACCCAGGTACCGGGGAGCTGTTTTTT | CASSVVADPGTGELFF
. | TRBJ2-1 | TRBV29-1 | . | TGCAGCGTTGTATTACAGAGCTCCTACAATGAGCAGTTCTTC | CSVVLQSSYNEQFF
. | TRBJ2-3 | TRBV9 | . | TGTGCCAGCAGCTCCGTAGCTGGGGGATTCACAGATACGCAGTATTTT | CASSSVAGGFTDTQYF
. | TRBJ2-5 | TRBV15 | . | TGTGCCACCGGTGGGGGGACCCAGTACTTC | CATGGGTQYF
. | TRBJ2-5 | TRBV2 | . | TGTGCCAGCAGGCAGGACGCGGGCCAAGAGACCCAGTACTTC | CASRQDAGQETQYF
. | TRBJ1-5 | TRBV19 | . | TGTGCCAGTAGTATTTTTGCAGGCGTAAATAATCAGCCCCAGCATTTT | CASSIFAGVNNQPQHF